One and the same sample provided the 7 T cell receptor beta chains below, sequenced in a study of T cells in Graves' hyperthyroidism and ophthalmopathy (dated 2019 in TCRdb). Receptor amplification or capture employed multiplex PCR. Instrument on record: Illumina HiSeq 2000. TCR beta CDR3 regions were amplified from RNA transcripts. A first-round RT-PCR of the TCR CDR3 used the HTBI primer set with the Qiagen OneStep RT-PCR kit. TCRdb cleaned the public reads at Q25 with fastp, built clones with MiXCR and kept in-frame beta chains. Each entry is one CDR3 protein sequence, shown with its most common DNA and genes. The sample records a few hundred thousand distinct CDR3 sequences, approximately 48% of which are singletons. Of the sample, about 43% falls within the top ten clones. The sequencing input was peripheral blood or thyroid tissue (not recorded which). Receptors were obtained from an adult woman with Graves' disease, either hyperthyroidism or ophthalmopathy (not recorded which).

This clonotype was counted at least ten times. The chain joins TRBV12-3 or TRBV12-4 to TRBJ2-6; possibly TRBD2 for D (5 bases). CDR3 length: 15 residues. Trimming removed 3 bases from V and 1 base from J, with 7 bases in between. CDR3 region: CASSLRESGANVLTF. For the CDR3, the DNA is TGTGCCAGCAGTTTGAGGGAGTCTGGGGCCAACGTCCTGACTTTC.

This clonotype turned up a few times. The CDR3 here is CASSSYRGLAGNEQYF. DNA of the CDR3: TGTGCCAGCAGCTCCTACAGGGGGCTCGCAGGGAACGAGCAGTACTTC. The V gene is TRBV5-4, the J gene TRBJ2-7; 9 nucleotides agree with TRBD1. Germline V gene lookup returns CDR1 SGHNT and CDR2 YYREEE (reference sequence). V lost 3 bases, J lost 5 bases, and 12 bases stayed unmatched. The CDR3 has 16 residues.

The table lists this clonotype with many counts. One base away lies a much larger clone, so this may be a sequencing read error. This rearrangement joins TRBV7-9 to TRBJ2-7; TRBD2 matches at 16 bases. The CDR3 totals 16 residues. Germline loops: CDR1 SEHNR, CDR2 FQNEAQ (reference sequence). The junction had 4 bases not matched to a gene; V was cut back by 6 bases and J by 2 bases. The CDR3: CASSSGTSGRAYEQYF. The DNA for the CDR3 is TGTGCCAGCAGTTCCGGGACTAGCGGGAGGGCCTACGAGCAGTACTTC. The full variable domain, rest sourced from reference TRBV7-9 and TRBJ2-7, is DTGVSQNPRHKITKRGQNVTFRCDPISEHNRLYWYRQTLGQGPEFLTYFQNEAQLEKSRLLSDRFSAERPKGSFSTLEIQRTEQGDSAMYLCASSSGTSGRAYEQYFGPGTRLTVT.

This clonotype was picked up many times. The chain is built from TRBV7-3 and TRBJ2-7, with 9 bases lining up with TRBD1. CDR1 is SGHTA, CDR2 FQGTGA, per germline. There are 14 residues in the CDR3. Losses at the gene ends were 3 bases for V and 4 bases for J; bases not matched to a gene: 4. CDR3 amino acids: CASSLKQGAYEQYF. The DNA of the CDR3 is TGTGCCAGCAGCTTGAAACAGGGGGCGTACGAGCAGTACTTC.

The genes are TRBV11-2 and TRBJ1-1; 7 nucleotides agree with TRBD1. Looked up from germline, CDR1 is SGHAT and CDR2 is FQNNGV. This CDR3 has 13 amino acids. The V and J ends lost 3 bases and 5 bases, in that order; junction bases with no gene match: 3. CDR3 protein: CASSLGQWTEAFF. CDR3 nucleotide sequence: TGTGCCAGCAGCTTGGGACAGTGGACTGAAGCTTTCTTT.

A few counts support this clonotype. The J gene is TRBJ2-7, the V gene TRBV7-2, with 7 bases matching TRBD1. J lost 2 bases, V lost 4 bases, and 5 bases had no gene match. Germline-derived CDR1 and CDR2 are SGHTA and FQGNSA. The length of the CDR3 is 14 residues. The CDR3 protein is CASSSTGWAYEQYF. DNA of the CDR3: TGTGCCAGCAGCTCGACAGGGTGGGCCTACGAGCAGTACTTC.

The chain links TRBV15 to TRBJ2-5; 10 bases map to TRBD1. The CDR3 covers 16 residues. Per germline, CDR1 LNHNV and CDR2 YYDKDF (reference sequence). The V gene end was trimmed by 1 base and the J gene end by 2 bases; junction bases not matched to a gene: 4. The CDR3 region is CATSRGDRGRQETQYF. CDR3 bases: TGTGCCACCAGCAGAGGGGACAGGGGTCGGCAAGAGACCCAGTACTTC.